This TCR beta chain was sequenced during a study of chronic HIV infection and antiretroviral therapy. TCRdb reanalysed the 5' RACE reads using MiXCR and keeps one entry per CDR3 protein. The sample lists 40,000 to 50,000 distinct CDR3 sequences, about 20% occurring once. The CDR3 loop spans 11 amino acids. The germline V gene encodes CDR1 MNHEY and CDR2 SMNVEV (reference sequence). V was clipped by 6 bases and J by 2 bases, with 4 bases between them. This TCR derives from an adult who had HIV and had not received antiretroviral therapy, or was an uninfected healthy control (not recorded which). The V gene is TRBV27, the J gene TRBJ2-5; D remains ambiguous. Sequencing was done on a sample of peripheral blood. This chain's CDR3 is CASRQQETQYF. The DNA of the CDR3 is TGTGCCAGCAGACAGCAAGAGACCCAGTACTTC.